This T cell receptor (beta chain) was recovered during a study of tumor-infiltrating lymphocytes in primary liver carcinoma. The authors made TCR beta cDNA from around 500 ng total RNA with a constant-region primer. TCR beta libraries came from three nested multiplex PCR rounds using slightly modified ARM-PCR. TRBV1-TRBV30 forward primers paired with a C-beta reverse primer drove the first two PCR rounds, around 10 cycles each. One entry per CDR3 protein results from TCRdb running MiXCR on the multiplex PCR reads. Here the sample spans approximately 120,000 distinct CDR3 sequences, 60% to 75% being singletons. Comments on this clonotype: At one boundary the junction diverges from the germline segment, which might be a read error.

The CDR3 sequence is 17 residues long. Germline CDR1 and CDR2: SGHAT and FQDESV (reference sequence). Co-extraction of both nucleic acids (RNA and DNA) used roughly 20-33 mg of unsorted bulk tissue. The clonotype comes from a woman in her fifties or sixties with primary liver carcinoma and hepatitis B virus infection. Sequencing used liver tumor tissue from sampling region 3. Subset here: tumor region T3, left-lateral pole. The rearrangement links TRBV11-1 to TRBJ2-6; the match to TRBD1 covers 8 bases. The CDR3 here is CASSTRTGTPGANVLTF. CDR3 sequence (DNA): TGTGCAAGCAGCACCAGGACAGGGACTCCCGGGGCCAACGTCCTGACTTTC.